These 29 T cell receptor beta chains were sequenced from one sample in a study of T cell responses to AZD1222 COVID-19 vaccine. Using immunoSEQ multiplex PCR, the repertoire was profiled, and TCRdb retains in-frame clones only, with some absent. Of around 88,000 clones in the sample, 80% to 90% were seen once. The material sequenced was peripheral blood, taken on day 0 of AZD1222 vaccination. These receptors originate from an adult in good health.

This chain links TRBV10-3 with TRBJ2-3, with 10 bases fitting TRBD1. The CDR3 covers 14 residues. Trimming cost V 10 bases and J 4 bases; bases outside gene matches: 8. Germline V CDR1 and CDR2: ENHRY, SYGVKD. The CDR3 region is CATRTGGVPDTQYF. The CDR3 nucleotides are TGTGCCACCCGGACAGGGGGAGTGCCAGATACGCAGTATTTT.

The chain is built from TRBV28 and TRBJ2-2; D is unclear. The ends were cut back, 7 bases at V and 0 bases at J, with 6 bases in the middle. There are 13 residues in the CDR3. Germline values: CDR1 MDHEN, CDR2 SYDVKM. Written as DNA, the CDR3 is TGTGCCAGCAACCCAGCGAACACCGGGGAGCTGTTTTTT. This sequence encodes CASNPANTGELFF.

V gene TRBV19 combines with J gene TRBJ2-7; the D is unclear. The ends were cut back, 4 bases at V and 2 bases at J, with 9 bases in the middle. There are 13 residues in the CDR3. Germline CDR1 and CDR2: LNHDA and SQIVND (reference sequence). DNA of the CDR3: TGTGCCAGTAGTACGGTGGCGACCTACGAGCAGTACTTC. It specifies CASSTVATYEQYF.

V usage is TRBV7-2 and J usage is TRBJ2-5, with D unclear. V was shortened by 2 bases and J by 5 bases, with 9 bases between the two germline ends. In germline, CDR1 is SGHTA, CDR2 FQGNSA. This CDR3 has 13 amino acids. The CDR3 DNA sequence: TGTGCCAGCAGCTTAATGCTGGGTGAGACCCAGTACTTC. Protein: CASSLMLGETQYF.

V usage is TRBV4-2 and J usage is TRBJ2-1; 7 bases fit TRBD1. Germline V gene data show CDR1 as LGHNA and CDR2 as YNFKEQ. This CDR3 region has 16 residues. J gave up 4 bases and V 4 bases, and 10 bases lay outside the gene matches. CDR3 sequence reads: CASSPAIGTAYNEQFF. In DNA, the CDR3 is TGTGCCAGCAGCCCAGCAATTGGGACAGCTTACAATGAGCAGTTCTTC.

The chain recombines TRBV19 with TRBJ1-1; tentative D call: TRBD1 (5 bases). The ends were cut back, 3 bases at V and 4 bases at J, with 12 bases in the middle. The CDR3 loop spans 14 amino acids. Germline lookup yields CDR1 LNHDA and CDR2 SQIVND (reference sequence). The CDR3 sequence: CASSMVPGRTEAFF. For the CDR3, the DNA is TGTGCCAGTAGTATGGTTCCAGGGCGCACTGAAGCTTTCTTT.

The chain employs TRBV11-2 and TRBJ2-5, with 9 bases identical to TRBD2. Losses at the gene ends were 6 bases for V and 2 bases for J; bases not matched to a gene: 10. Germline CDR1 reads SGHAT; CDR2 reads FQNNGV. CDR3 size: 16 residues. CDR3 region: CASRGPGLAGQETQYF. The CDR3 bases are TGTGCCAGCAGAGGCCCGGGACTAGCAGGGCAAGAGACCCAGTACTTC.

The chain couples TRBV28 to TRBJ1-1, with a possible D match to TRBD1 (6 bases). V was pared by 5 bases and J by 1 base, with 23 bases between. CDR1 and CDR2 from the germline V gene are MDHEN and SYDVKM. The CDR3 consists of 18 residues. The CDR3 bases are TGTGCCAGCAGTCACTTTCCAATTTGGACAGATTCGAACACTGAAGCTTTCTTT. Amino acid sequence: CASSHFPIWTDSNTEAFF. Full variable domain (rest looked up from reference TRBV28 and TRBJ1-1): DVKVTQSSRYLVKRTGEKVFLECVQDMDHENMFWYRQDPGLGLRLIYFSYDVKMKEKGDIPEGYSVSREKKERFSLILESASTNQTSMYLCASSHFPIWTDSNTEAFFGQGTRLTVV.

The CDR3 protein is CASSPRVPSYEQYF. The CDR3 coding sequence is TGTGCCAGCAGCCCCAGGGTCCCCTCCTACGAGCAGTACTTC. This chain uses TRBV7-9 with TRBJ2-7, with D perhaps matching TRBD1 (5 bases). CDR3 size: 14 residues. V lost 5 bases, J lost 0 bases, and 11 bases lay in between. Germline V gives CDR1 SEHNR, CDR2 FQNEAQ (reference sequence). Using reference TRBV7-9 and TRBJ2-7 for the parts outside the CDR3, the full variable domain is DTGVSQNPRHKITKRGQNVTFRCDPISEHNRLYWYRQTLGQGPEFLTYFQNEAQLEKSRLLSDRFSAERPKGSFSTLEIQRTEQGDSAMYLCASSPRVPSYEQYFGPGTRLTVT.

The chain has TRBV24-1 and TRBJ2-7; D possibly corresponds to TRBD1 (5 bases). The germline V and J ends were trimmed by 9 bases and 2 bases, with 16 bases remaining between them. Germline values: CDR1 KGHDR, CDR2 SFDVKD. There are 14 residues in the CDR3. The CDR3 DNA follows: TGTGCCACCGCCGACAGTGAATCGCCCTACGAGCAGTACTTC. Translating gives CATADSESPYEQYF.

This clone was seen a single time. The chain carries TRBV9 and TRBJ1-5; D is uncertain. Germline V gives CDR1 SGDLS, CDR2 YYNGEE. Trimming shortened V by 0 bases and J by 3 bases, and 10 bases separated the two germline ends. This CDR3 comprises 15 residues. The CDR3 here is CASSVGGTANQPQHF. CDR3 nucleotide sequence: TGTGCCAGCAGCGTAGGGGGTACAGCCAATCAGCCCCAGCATTTT.

This chain uses TRBV29-1 with TRBJ2-5, with TRBD1 as a possible D gene (5 bases). This CDR3 comprises 13 residues. Looked up from germline, CDR1 is SQVTM and CDR2 is ANQGSEA. Trimming took off 7 bases at V and 4 bases at J, with 16 bases between the two ends. Here the CDR3 reads CSARTPWGETQYF. CDR3 nucleotide sequence: TGCAGCGCCCGGACACCCTGGGGAGAGACCCAGTACTTC. The full variable domain, its missing parts supplied by reference TRBV29-1 and TRBJ2-5, is SAVISQKPSRDICQRGTSLTIQCQVDSQVTMMFWYRQQPGQSLTLIATANQGSEATYESGFVIDKFPISRPNLTFSTLTVSNMSPEDSSIYLCSARTPWGETQYFGPGTRLLVL.

The V call is TRBV19, the J call TRBJ1-2; 8 bases line up with TRBD1. The germline V gene has CDR1 LNHDA and CDR2 SQIVND (reference sequence). Germline trimming cut 6 bases from V and 2 bases from J; bases unmatched to any gene: 2. The CDR3 spans 13 residues. The CDR3 loop is CASRGTGNYGYTF. CDR3 nucleotide sequence: TGTGCCAGTAGAGGGACAGGAAACTATGGCTACACCTTC.

The rearrangement uses TRBV13 and TRBJ1-1, with a weak D call TRBD1 (6 bases). Deletions cut 5 bases from V and 7 bases from J, with 20 bases between. The CDR3 is 15 residues long. Germline V gene data show CDR1 as PRHDT and CDR2 as FYEKMQ (reference sequence). CDR3 in DNA: TGTGCCAGCAGCCCCGCCCCGGGGGCGAGGGGTGAAGCTTTCTTT. Its protein is CASSPAPGARGEAFF.

This clone was observed a single time. This rearrangement joins TRBV27 to TRBJ1-4; perhaps TRBD1 as D (6 bases). Looked up from germline, CDR1 is MNHEY and CDR2 is SMNVEV (reference sequence). The V gene lost 6 bases and the J gene lost 8 bases, with 16 bases spanning the gap. The CDR3 extends over 14 amino acids. CDR3 coding DNA: TGTGCCAGCAGGCTACAGGGAGGAGGGGAAAAACTGTTTTTT. It codes for CASRLQGGGEKLFF.

The J gene is TRBJ1-4, the V gene TRBV14, with D perhaps TRBD1 (5 bases). V shed 0 bases and J shed 8 bases, with 13 bases lying between them. The CDR3 extends over 15 amino acids. Germline loops: CDR1 SGHDN, CDR2 FVKESK. The CDR3 loop reads CASSQDTGGREKLFF. The CDR3 nucleotides read TGTGCCAGCAGCCAAGATACGGGGGGTCGCGAAAAACTGTTTTTT.

J is TRBJ2-7 and V is TRBV28; D unclear. The V gene lost 5 bases and the J gene lost 3 bases, with 11 bases spanning the gap. The germline CDR1 and CDR2 sequences are MDHEN and SYDVKM. The CDR3 sequence is 13 residues long. The chain's CDR3 is CASSEADRYEQYF. Written as DNA, the CDR3 is TGTGCCAGCAGTGAGGCAGACCGCTACGAGCAGTACTTC.

This chain links TRBV19 with TRBJ2-1; D unresolved. The germline gives CDR1 LNHDA, CDR2 SQIVND (reference sequence). The CDR3 spans 13 residues. V lost 5 bases, J lost 4 bases, and 9 bases lay in between. Here the CDR3 reads CASSQTPYNEQFF. The CDR3 DNA reads TGTGCCAGTAGTCAGACCCCGTACAATGAGCAGTTCTTC.

The chain combines TRBV30 with TRBJ1-6; no reliable D call. The V end was cut by 5 bases, the J end by 4 bases, with 15 bases between. The CDR3 totals 15 residues. Germline values: CDR1 GTSNPN, CDR2 SVGIG (reference sequence). The CDR3 reads CAWADGGSYNSPLHF. CDR3 sequence (DNA): TGTGCCTGGGCAGACGGAGGATCTTATAATTCACCCCTCCACTTT.

The chain recombines TRBV6-2 or TRBV6-3 with TRBJ1-2; D remains ambiguous. The germline V and J ends were trimmed by 6 bases and 1 base, with 9 bases remaining between them. Germline V lookup: CDR1 MNHEY, CDR2 SVGEGT. The CDR3 length is 13 residues. CDR3: CASSRADNYGYTF. CDR3 sequence (DNA): TGTGCCAGCAGCCGGGCAGATAACTATGGCTACACCTTC.

V and J are TRBV9 and TRBJ1-4, with D possibly being TRBD1 (5 bases). The CDR3 is made up of 15 amino acids. Germline V gene data show CDR1 as SGDLS and CDR2 as YYNGEE. V dropped 3 bases and J dropped 0 bases, with 9 bases sitting between them. Here the CDR3 reads CASSADSATNEKLFF. CDR3 bases: TGTGCCAGCAGCGCAGACAGTGCAACTAATGAAAAACTGTTTTTT.

The rearrangement uses TRBV7-9 and TRBJ1-5; weak D call: TRBD1 (6 bases). The CDR3 loop spans 15 amino acids. V was clipped by 5 bases and J by 4 bases, with 15 bases between them. CDR1 is SEHNR and CDR2 is FQNEAQ in the germline V gene (reference sequence). CDR3: CASSREQGQNQPQHF. Written as DNA, the CDR3 is TGTGCCAGCAGCCGTGAACAGGGCCAAAATCAGCCCCAGCATTTT.

This rearrangement joins TRBV6-5 to TRBJ1-4; 9 bases fit TRBD1. With V trimmed by 5 bases and J by 9 bases, 4 bases remained unmatched. The germline V gene has CDR1 MNHEY and CDR2 SVGAGI. The CDR3 sequence is 13 residues long. In nucleotides, the CDR3 is TGTGCCAGCAGTACAGGGGGCATAAAAAAACTGTTTTTT. Its translation is CASSTGGIKKLFF.

This rearrangement joins TRBV28 to TRBJ1-5; 8 nucleotides line up with TRBD1. The CDR3 totals 15 residues. Germline values: CDR1 MDHEN, CDR2 SYDVKM. After removal of 6 bases from V and 3 bases from J, the junction contained 7 bases not matched to a gene. In nucleotides, the CDR3 is TGTGCCAGCAGCCGCCGGGACAGGTACAATCAGCCCCAGCATTTT. It specifies CASSRRDRYNQPQHF.

This chain connects TRBV10-1 to TRBJ2-5; 14 nucleotides match TRBD2. The CDR3 is 17 residues long. Germline trimming cut 6 bases from V and 5 bases from J; bases unmatched to any gene: 11. From germline, CDR1 is WNHNN and CDR2 SYGVQD (reference sequence). CDR3 protein: CASSERTSGGPRETQYF. The CDR3 region has the DNA TGCGCCAGCAGCGAACGGACTAGCGGGGGGCCCCGGGAGACCCAGTACTTC.

J is TRBJ1-6 and V is TRBV5-6; the match to TRBD1 covers 9 bases. The CDR3 is 13 amino acids. Germline values: CDR1 SGHDT, CDR2 YYEEEE. V lost 6 bases, J lost 8 bases, and 3 bases stayed unmatched. The CDR3 region has the DNA TGTGCCAGCACCCGGGACAGGGATTCACCCCTCCACTTT. It specifies CASTRDRDSPLHF.

V is TRBV2 and J is TRBJ2-2; TRBD2 aligns across 12 bases. The CDR3 has 17 residues. Looked up from germline, CDR1 is SNHLY and CDR2 is FYNNEI. Germline trimming cut 6 bases from V and 0 bases from J; bases unmatched to any gene: 5. The DNA of the CDR3 is TGTGCCAGCAGGGAACTAGCGGGGGGACCGAACACCGGGGAGCTGTTTTTT. Translation: CASRELAGGPNTGELFF.

This clone was counted a few times. The chain has TRBV7-9 and TRBJ2-7; D not certain. The germline CDR1 and CDR2 sequences are SEHNR and FQNEAQ (reference sequence). With 0 bases removed from V and 2 bases from J, the gap between germline ends came to 11 bases. The CDR3 sequence is 15 residues long. The CDR3 nucleotides are TGTGCCAGCAGCTTAGCGGTGAAGGTCCCCTACGAGCAGTACTTC. Amino acid sequence: CASSLAVKVPYEQYF.

The chain couples TRBV6-2 or TRBV6-3 to TRBJ2-7, with D perhaps TRBD2 (6 bases). Per the germline V gene, CDR1 is MNHEY and CDR2 is SVGEGT. The CDR3 is made up of 15 amino acids. Trimming removed 5 bases at V and 3 bases at J, with 17 bases between. DNA of the CDR3: TGTGCCAGCAGTCCCCAGCGGGTTCAAGTCTACGAGCAGTACTTC. Encoded protein: CASSPQRVQVYEQYF.